Each of the 21 T cell receptor beta chains below was sequenced from the same sample in a study of T-cell reconstitution after alpha-beta-depleted transplantation in children. Library preparation (for TCRbeta) was performed with unique molecular identifiers. TCRdb used MiXCR to reprocess the PCR reads, holding one entry per CDR3 protein. The sample has about 500,000 distinct CDR3 sequences; 32% are singletons. This specimen was PBMCs from the stem cell graft donor, taken from the stem cell graft. The source is a human donor who donated a stem cell graft to a child with aplastic anemia.

The sample holds a few counts of this clonotype. DNA of the CDR3: TGCGCCAGCAGCTTGGAGGCCCCGGCAGTGGATGGCTACACCTTC. This sequence encodes CASSLEAPAVDGYTF. This chain joins TRBV5-1 and TRBJ1-2, with D hard to call. Per the germline V gene, CDR1 is SGHRS and CDR2 is YFSETQ. CDR3 length: 15 residues. Trimming removed 0 bases at V and 6 bases at J, with 15 bases between.

In the case of this clonotype: Mismatch with germline at one junction end may stem from a read error. V gene TRBV20-1 combines with J gene TRBJ2-2; 11 bases align to TRBD2. Germline CDR1 and CDR2: DFQATT and SNEGSKA (reference sequence). The CDR3 sequence is 18 residues long. The CDR3 spells CSAKGLAGGRAGTGELFF. DNA of the CDR3: TGTAGTGCTAAGGGGCTAGCGGGAGGCCGTGCGGGCACCGGGGAGCTGTTTTTT.

This clonotype has only a few counts. A junction end diverges from the germline sequence, so it may reflect a read error. This chain links TRBV7-8 with TRBJ2-1; perhaps TRBD2 as D (7 bases). This CDR3 has 11 residues. CDR1 and CDR2 from the germline V gene are SGHVS and FQNEAQ. The CDR3: CASSPGGQGVF. CDR3 DNA: TGTGCCAGCAGCCCGGGGGGCCAAGGGGTCTTC. Variable domain in full (rest from reference TRBV7-8 and TRBJ2-1): GAGVSQSPRYKVAKRGQDVALRCDPISGHVSLFWYQQALGQGPEFLTYFQNEAQLDKSGLPSDRFFAERPEGSVSTLKIQRTQQEDSAVYLCASSPGGQGVFGPGTRLTVL.

CDR3 in amino acids: CSARDRGYRETQYF. The CDR3 region has the DNA TGCAGTGCAAGGGACAGGGGGTACCGAGAGACCCAGTACTTC. The V call is TRBV20-1, the J call TRBJ2-5, with 11 bases fitting TRBD1. The V gene end was trimmed by 6 bases and the J gene end by 4 bases; junction bases not matched to a gene: 7. The CDR3 is 14 amino acids. Germline loops: CDR1 DFQATT, CDR2 SNEGSKA (reference sequence).

The chain combines TRBV7-2 with TRBJ1-6; a possible D gene is TRBD1 (6 bases). Trimming shortened V by 5 bases and J by 10 bases, and 18 bases separated the two germline ends. This CDR3 has 15 residues. Looked up from germline, CDR1 is SGHTA and CDR2 is FQGNSA. The CDR3, as DNA: TGTGCCAGCAGCCCCAGTTGGGGGGCTGGGTCACCCCTCCACTTT. It specifies CASSPSWGAGSPLHF. Filled out from reference TRBV7-2 and TRBJ1-6, the complete variable domain reads GAGVSQSPSNKVTEKGKDVELRCDPISGHTALYWYRQSLGQGLEFLIYFQGNSAPDKSGLPSDRFSAERTGGSVSTLTIQRTQQEDSAVYLCASSPSWGAGSPLHFGNGTRLTVT.

The chain has TRBV20-1 and TRBJ2-2; 9 bases map to TRBD1. V lost 3 bases to trimming and J lost 3 bases; unmatched junction nucleotides: 2. Germline V gives CDR1 DFQATT, CDR2 SNEGSKA (reference sequence). CDR3 size: 14 residues. CDR3 DNA: TGCAGTGCTAGGGACAGGGGAGACACCGGGGAGCTGTTTTTT. Its protein is CSARDRGDTGELFF.

This clonotype occurred once. The CDR3 DNA sequence: TGTGCCAGCACCCTGGGACCGGGGTATAATGAAAAACTGTTTTTT. Residues: CASTLGPGYNEKLFF. This chain joins TRBV12-3 or TRBV12-4 and TRBJ1-4; D might be TRBD1 (5 bases). With 7 bases removed from V and 4 bases from J, the gap between germline ends came to 16 bases. CDR3 length: 15 amino acids.

V and J are TRBV7-2 and TRBJ1-1; no definite D call. Germline V gene data show CDR1 as SGHTA and CDR2 as FQGNSA. V gave up 2 bases and J gave up 4 bases, with 8 bases separating them. This CDR3 is built from 13 residues. The CDR3, as DNA: TGTGCCAGCAGCTTAAATTTACGCACTGAAGCTTTCTTT. Protein product: CASSLNLRTEAFF.

This chain uses TRBV5-6 with TRBJ1-1; 7 positions match TRBD1. The germline V gene has CDR1 SGHDT and CDR2 YYEEEE. The length of the CDR3 is 16 residues. The V gene end was trimmed by 3 bases and the J gene end by 0 bases; junction bases not matched to a gene: 8. CDR3 in amino acids: CASSSARQGMNTEAFF. The CDR3 region has the DNA TGTGCCAGCAGCTCAGCCCGACAGGGAATGAACACTGAAGCTTTCTTT.

The rearrangement links TRBV18 to TRBJ2-3; TRBD2 matches at 10 bases. Unmatched junction bases numbered 5, after V lost 3 bases and J lost 5 bases. From germline, CDR1 is KGHSH and CDR2 LQKENI. The CDR3 covers 15 residues. CDR3 residues: CASSPRAGGKDTQYF. The CDR3 DNA follows: TGTGCCAGCTCACCCCGAGCGGGAGGGAAAGATACGCAGTATTTT.

The rearrangement uses TRBV29-1 and TRBJ1-1, with no clear D. Germline lookup yields CDR1 SQVTM and CDR2 ANQGSEA. Trimming stripped 2 bases from V and 4 bases from J, with 11 bases between. The CDR3 runs to 13 residues. The CDR3 spells CSVENPLATEAFF. The CDR3, as DNA: TGCAGCGTTGAAAACCCCTTGGCCACTGAAGCTTTCTTT.

The table lists this clonotype with a few counts. This chain joins TRBV28 and TRBJ2-7; D possibly matches TRBD1 or TRBD2 (5 bases each). CDR3 length: 15 residues. The V end was cut by 4 bases, the J end by 3 bases, with 16 bases between. Germline assignment: CDR1 MDHEN and CDR2 SYDVKM. In nucleotides, the CDR3 is TGTGCCAGCAGTTCAGGACGGAATGGGGGCTACGAGCAGTACTTC. It specifies CASSSGRNGGYEQYF.

The chain employs TRBV20-1 and TRBJ2-1, with 8 bases fitting TRBD2. The CDR3 is made up of 13 amino acids. In germline, CDR1 is DFQATT, CDR2 SNEGSKA (reference sequence). The CDR3 reads CSPASGSYNEQFF. As DNA, the CDR3 is TGCAGCCCTGCCAGCGGGAGCTACAATGAGCAGTTCTTC.

This chain uses TRBV24-1 with TRBJ2-1, with 8 bases aligning to TRBD1. With 9 bases clipped from V and 7 bases from J, the junction kept 10 bases outside the gene matches. Germline V gene data show CDR1 as KGHDR and CDR2 as SFDVKD. This CDR3 contains 14 residues. The CDR3 loop reads CATSGTGGDNEQFF. CDR3 DNA: TGTGCCACCTCCGGGACAGGAGGGGATAATGAGCAGTTCTTC.

This clonotype was seen only once. The gene calls are TRBV12-3 or TRBV12-4 and TRBJ1-2; tentative D call: TRBD1 (6 bases). The CDR3 runs 18 residues. Trimming removed 4 bases at V and 0 bases at J, with 21 bases between. CDR3: CASSSSYGTTTTNYGYTF. In DNA form, the CDR3 reads TGTGCCAGCAGTTCGTCCTACGGGACAACGACGACTAACTATGGCTACACCTTC.

The J gene is TRBJ1-5, the V gene TRBV6-5, with a tentative D call TRBD1 (5 bases). V was clipped by 4 bases and J by 6 bases, with 13 bases between them. The CDR3 is 14 residues long. Germline lookup yields CDR1 MNHEY and CDR2 SVGAGI. The CDR3 DNA is TGTGCCAGCAGTTGGGCACAGGAGCTTCAGCCCCAGCATTTT. Translating gives CASSWAQELQPQHF.

This clonotype has a handful of counts. The rearrangement joins TRBV12-3 or TRBV12-4 to TRBJ1-5; D possibly corresponds to TRBD1 (6 bases). CDR3 length: 19 amino acids. Trimming stripped 5 bases from V and 1 base from J, with 24 bases between. CDR3: CASSQGTLLTQGSNQPQHF. Here the CDR3 DNA reads TGTGCCAGCAGTCAAGGTACGCTGTTGACCCAGGGGAGCAATCAGCCCCAGCATTTT.

The V and J genes are TRBV6-1 and TRBJ2-1; 7 bases fit TRBD1. V lost 6 bases to trimming and J lost 2 bases; unmatched junction nucleotides: 7. Germline values: CDR1 MNHNS, CDR2 SASEGT. This CDR3 contains 15 residues. CDR3 bases: TGTGCCAGCAGGGGAAGACAGGGACCCTACAATGAGCAGTTCTTC. This encodes CASRGRQGPYNEQFF.

The CDR3 loop is CASSFSGTDREQYV. The CDR3 nucleotides read TGTGCCAGCAGCTTTTCCGGGACCGACAGGGAGCAGTACGTC. This chain uses TRBV13 with TRBJ2-7; weak D call: TRBD1 (6 bases). Germline V gene lookup returns CDR1 PRHDT and CDR2 FYEKMQ (reference sequence). V lost 3 bases and J lost 7, with 16 bases in between. The CDR3 is 14 amino acids.

This clonotype showed up just a few times. The chain is built from TRBV30 and TRBJ2-7, with 13 bases lining up with TRBD2. The junction had 5 bases not matched to a gene; V was cut back by 0 bases and J by 6 bases. The length of the CDR3 is 15 residues. Germline-derived CDR1 and CDR2 are GTSNPN and SVGIG (reference sequence). CDR3 in DNA: TGTGCCTGGAGTGTCGGACTAGCGGGAGTCGGCGAGCAGTACGTC. Translated: CAWSVGLAGVGEQYV.

CDR3 residues: CASSQEVDRTSSPSTDTQYF. The DNA for the CDR3 is TGCGCCAGCAGCCAAGAGGTTGATCGGACGTCTAGCCCCTCCACAGATACGCAGTATTTT. This chain joins TRBV4-3 and TRBJ2-3, with a weak D call TRBD2 (5 bases). V was trimmed by 0 bases and J by 2 bases, leaving 24 bases between them. The CDR3 is 20 amino acids. Germline lookup yields CDR1 LGHNA and CDR2 YSLEER.